This T cell receptor (beta chain) was recorded in a study of PD-1 blockade in classical Hodgkin lymphoma. Background on the study: Nivolumab 3 mg/kg was given intravenously every 2 weeks.

General observations from the study: Relapsed/refractory patients reportedly had the lowest baseline TCR diversity, below newly diagnosed patients, who were below healthy donors. By C4D1, CD4+ diversity increased significantly, especially in complete responders.

Generated by immunoSEQ multiplex PCR, the TCRdb table keeps only in-frame clones and is missing some. The data contain about 20,000 clones, less than 85% of them singletons. Per the germline V gene, CDR1 is SGHTA and CDR2 is FQGNSA. The CDR3 is made up of 14 amino acids. V lost 5 bases and J lost 4; bases outside the gene matches: 5. Specified time point: cycle 4 day 1 (C4D1), after five to seven weeks of nivolumab. With no exception, relapse followed autologous stem cell transplantation in all patients, and brentuximab vedotin exposure varied. Concerning this clone itself: Antigen unknown.

This sequence joins TRBV7-2 and TRBJ1-5; 7 bases line up with TRBD1. The source was peripheral blood mononuclear cells (PBMCs), collected before the fourth cycle of nivolumab. The origin of this receptor is a human donor with classical Hodgkin lymphoma. This CDR3 is CASSLRQGNQPQHF. The CDR3, as DNA: TGTGCCAGCAGCCTGCGACAGGGAAATCAGCCCCAGCATTTT.